The 7 T cell receptor beta chains in this list originate from one sample, sequenced in a study of monozygotic twins with inflammatory bowel disease. TCRdb re-called the 5' RACE reads and gives one entry per CDR3 protein, without DNA. The specimen's table records around 410,000 distinct CDR3 sequences. Specimen: blood. All receptors derive from a human donor with ulcerative colitis or Crohn's disease, or a healthy co-twin of an affected twin (not recorded which).

The chain's CDR3 is CASSVDGGLGANVLTF. The chain couples TRBV9 to TRBJ2-6; with no DNA, the TCRdb D assignment of TRBD1 cannot be verified. CDR1 is SGDLS and CDR2 is YYNGEE in the germline V gene. This CDR3 has 16 amino acids.

The chain is built from TRBV11-2 and TRBJ2-7; TCRdb designates TRBD1, a call that cannot be tested without DNA. This CDR3 is built from 13 residues. Germline CDR1 and CDR2: SGHAT and FQNNGV. The CDR3 region is CASSRDNEYEQYF.

V is TRBV7-2 and J is TRBJ2-2. The germline gives CDR1 SGHTA, CDR2 FQGNSA. The CDR3 runs to 15 residues. CDR3 in amino acids: CASSFRASNTGELFF.

The chain recombines TRBV7-2 with TRBJ2-1; without DNA, the TCRdb call of TRBD2 cannot be checked. CDR1 is SGHTA, CDR2 FQGNSA, per germline. The CDR3 is 14 amino acids. The CDR3 region is CASSPRGLTTEQFF.

The CDR3 sequence is CASSLEVAGGPDTQYF. The chain recombines TRBV7-6 with TRBJ2-3; TCRdb lists TRBD2, though no DNA is available to test this call. Germline-derived CDR1 and CDR2 are SGHVS and FNYEAQ. The CDR3 extends over 16 amino acids. Full variable domain (rest looked up from reference TRBV7-6 and TRBJ2-3): GAGVSQSPRYKVTKRGQDVALRCDPISGHVSLYWYRQALGQGPEFLTYFNYEAQQDKSGLPNDRFSAERPEGSISTLTIQRTEQRDSAMYRCASSLEVAGGPDTQYFGPGTRLTVL.

The chain joins TRBV5-4 to TRBJ2-5; lacking DNA, the TRBD2 call made by TCRdb goes unchecked. The germline CDR1 and CDR2 sequences are SGHNT and YYREEE (reference sequence). The CDR3 has 13 amino acids. CDR3 sequence reads: CASSNLAEETQYF.

The chain employs TRBV7-6 and TRBJ1-1. There are 14 residues in the CDR3. The germline V gene encodes CDR1 SGHVS and CDR2 FNYEAQ. The CDR3 sequence is CASSPGLENTEAFF.